The 9 T cell receptor beta chains below come from one sample, sequenced in a study of blood T cell repertoires in COVID-19. The table came from immunoSEQ multiplex PCR; TCRdb's copy has only in-frame clones and leaves some out. This table holds tens of thousands of clones, over 70% found once. The specimen sequenced was peripheral blood. Receptors originate from an elderly man with active or convalescent COVID-19.

This clone was counted only a few times. J is TRBJ2-4 and V is TRBV11-3; TRBD1 agrees at 9 bases. Germline V lookup: CDR1 SGHNT, CDR2 YENEEA. V lost 3 bases and J lost 7; bases outside the gene matches: 7. CDR3 length equals 15 residues. CDR3 amino acids: CASSFAGTGSNIQYF. The CDR3 DNA follows: TGTGCCAGCAGCTTCGCCGGGACAGGGTCGAACATTCAGTACTTC.

In DNA, the CDR3 is TGTGCCAGCAGCCCCCCGGACAGAAGCACAGATACGCAGTATTTT. Translating it yields CASSPPDRSTDTQYF. The chain carries TRBV5-8 and TRBJ2-3; D may be TRBD1 (6 bases). V shed 4 bases and J shed 0 bases, with 12 bases lying between them. The V gene's germline CDR1 is SGHTS and CDR2 YDEGEE. The CDR3 contains 15 residues.

The rearrangement joins TRBV5-1 to TRBJ2-7; TRBD2 matches at 10 bases. The CDR3 is made up of 15 amino acids. Germline values: CDR1 SGHRS, CDR2 YFSETQ. Trimming at V came to 2 bases and at J to 2 bases, leaving 4 bases not matched to a gene. CDR3 bases: TGCGCCAGCAGCTTAACTAGCGGGACCCCCTACGAGCAGTACTTC. Translating it yields CASSLTSGTPYEQYF.

J is TRBJ2-2 and V is TRBV4-1; 10 positions agree with TRBD1. CDR3 length equals 16 residues. Germline assignment: CDR1 MGHRA and CDR2 YSYEKL. Unmatched junction bases numbered 9, after V lost 6 bases and J lost 5 bases. DNA of the CDR3: TGCGCCAGCAGTCAACGGACAGGGGGGAGAACCGGGGAGCTGTTTTTT. Translated: CASSQRTGGRTGELFF.

This clone was found once. V usage is TRBV5-6 and J usage is TRBJ2-3, with 9 bases fitting TRBD1. The length of the CDR3 is 15 residues. Per the germline V gene, CDR1 is SGHDT and CDR2 is YYEEEE. Trimming cost V 5 bases and J 1 base; bases outside gene matches: 5. The CDR3 DNA is TGTGCCAGCAGAAAAACAGGGGGCGGCACAGATACGCAGTATTTT. Its protein product is CASRKTGGGTDTQYF. The whole variable domain, remainder taken from reference TRBV5-6 and TRBJ2-3, is DAGVTQSPTHLIKTRGQQVTLRCSPKSGHDTVSWYQQALGQGPQFIFQYYEEEERQRGNFPDRFSGHQFPNYSSELNVNALLLGDSALYLCASRKTGGGTDTQYFGPGTRLTVL.

The genes are TRBV5-8 and TRBJ1-5; the match to TRBD1 covers 8 bases. From germline, CDR1 is SGHTS and CDR2 YDEGEE. V was pared by 1 base and J by 5 bases, with 8 bases of the junction left unmatched. The CDR3 consists of 16 residues. CDR3 DNA sequence: TGTGCCAGCAGCTTGTATTCCGGACAGGGAGATCAGCCCCAGCATTTT. Residues: CASSLYSGQGDQPQHF.

The CDR3 loop reads CASSATGRAYEQYF. In DNA form, the CDR3 reads TGTGCCAGTAGTGCCACTGGGAGGGCGTACGAGCAGTACTTC. The chain employs TRBV19 and TRBJ2-7; 7 bases map to TRBD2. Germline CDR1 is LNHDA and CDR2 is SQIVND (reference sequence). CDR3 length: 14 residues. With 5 bases clipped from V and 4 bases from J, the junction kept 8 bases outside the gene matches.

The rearrangement uses TRBV5-1 and TRBJ1-2, with TRBD1 matching 7 bases. The CDR3 consists of 15 residues. The ends lost 4 bases at V and 4 bases at J; junction bases unmatched: 10. From germline, CDR1 is SGHRS and CDR2 YFSETQ. CDR3 sequence (DNA): TGCGCCAGCAGCCCCCCGGCAGGGGGTATCTATGGCTACACCTTC. Protein product: CASSPPAGGIYGYTF.

The chain links TRBV2 to TRBJ1-2; 9 bases agree with TRBD1. Germline V gives CDR1 SNHLY, CDR2 FYNNEI. J was trimmed by 4 bases and V by 6 bases; bases with no gene match: 6. CDR3 length equals 14 residues. The CDR3 nucleotides are TGTGCCAGCAGGACGACAGGGGGAATCTATGGCTACACCTTC. Protein: CASRTTGGIYGYTF.